This T cell receptor beta chain was captured in a study of T cell repertoires in cytomegalovirus infection. V was trimmed by 6 bases and J by 0 bases, leaving 5 bases between them. The V gene's germline CDR1 is SGHVS and CDR2 FNYEAQ. The CDR3 covers 13 residues. TCRdb ran MiXCR on the reads and lists one entry per CDR3 protein. The data hold approximately 470,000 distinct CDR3 sequences, with 40% to 50% observed a single time. In its sample, this clonotype was seen many times. Its antigen is not identified. The input for sequencing was cultured PBMCs, taken from culture after CMV antigen stimulation. V and J are TRBV7-6 and TRBJ1-4; D gene unclear. The TCR originated in a human donor in good health (CMV status not recorded). Some clones in this sample may be carry-over from other donors' samples. The CDR3 here is CASRDATNEKLFF. The CDR3 DNA is TGTGCCAGCAGGGACGCAACTAATGAAAAACTGTTTTTT.